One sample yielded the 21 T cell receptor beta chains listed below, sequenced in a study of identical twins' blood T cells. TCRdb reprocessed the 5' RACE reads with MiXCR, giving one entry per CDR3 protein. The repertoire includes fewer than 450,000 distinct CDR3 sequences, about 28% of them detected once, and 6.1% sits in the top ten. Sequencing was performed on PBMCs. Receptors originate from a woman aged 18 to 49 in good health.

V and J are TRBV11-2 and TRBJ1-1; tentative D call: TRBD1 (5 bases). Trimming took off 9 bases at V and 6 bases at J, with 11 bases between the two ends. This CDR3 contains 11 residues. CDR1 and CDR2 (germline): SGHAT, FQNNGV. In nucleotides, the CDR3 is TGTGCCAGTCCGTTGGGGCCTGAAGCTTTCTTT. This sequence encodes CASPLGPEAFF. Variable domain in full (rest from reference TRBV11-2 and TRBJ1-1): EAGVAQSPRYKIIEKRQSVAFWCNPISGHATLYWYQQILGQGPKLLIQFQNNGVVDDSQLPKDRFSAERLKGVDSTLKIQPAKLEDSAVYLCASPLGPEAFFGQGTRLTVV.

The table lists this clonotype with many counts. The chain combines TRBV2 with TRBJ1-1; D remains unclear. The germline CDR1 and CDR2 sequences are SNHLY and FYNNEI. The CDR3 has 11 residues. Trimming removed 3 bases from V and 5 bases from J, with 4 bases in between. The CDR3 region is CASSDFTEAFF. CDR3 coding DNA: TGTGCCAGCAGTGACTTTACTGAAGCTTTCTTT.

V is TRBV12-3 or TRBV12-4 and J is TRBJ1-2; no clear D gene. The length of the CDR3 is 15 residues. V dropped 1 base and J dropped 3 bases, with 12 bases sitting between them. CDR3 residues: CASSLEDRPYYGYTF. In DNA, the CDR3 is TGTGCCAGCAGTTTAGAGGACCGACCTTACTATGGCTACACCTTC.

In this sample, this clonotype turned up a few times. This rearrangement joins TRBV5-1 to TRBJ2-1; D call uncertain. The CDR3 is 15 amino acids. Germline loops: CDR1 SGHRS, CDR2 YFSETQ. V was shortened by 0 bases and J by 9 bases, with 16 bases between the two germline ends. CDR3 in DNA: TGCGCCAGCAGCTTGGTGTCTTCTAGTCGGGTTGAGCAGTTCTTC. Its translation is CASSLVSSSRVEQFF.

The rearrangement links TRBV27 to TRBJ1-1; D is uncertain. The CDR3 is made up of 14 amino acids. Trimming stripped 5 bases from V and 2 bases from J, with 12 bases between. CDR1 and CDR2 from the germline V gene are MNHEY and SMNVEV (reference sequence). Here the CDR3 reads CASSPVISNTEAFF. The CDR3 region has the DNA TGTGCCAGCAGTCCCGTAATCAGTAACACTGAAGCTTTCTTT.

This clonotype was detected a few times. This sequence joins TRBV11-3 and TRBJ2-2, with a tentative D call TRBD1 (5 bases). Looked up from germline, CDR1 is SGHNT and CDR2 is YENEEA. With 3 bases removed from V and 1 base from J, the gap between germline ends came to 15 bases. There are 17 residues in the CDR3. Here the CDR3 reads CASSFPMGRENTGELFF. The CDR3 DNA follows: TGTGCCAGCAGCTTCCCCATGGGCAGGGAGAACACCGGGGAGCTGTTTTTT.

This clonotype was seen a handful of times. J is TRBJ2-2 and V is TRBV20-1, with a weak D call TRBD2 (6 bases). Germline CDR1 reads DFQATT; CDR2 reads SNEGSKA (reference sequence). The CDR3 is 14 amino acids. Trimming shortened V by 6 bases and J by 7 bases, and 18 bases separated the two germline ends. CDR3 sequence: CSARTGTRGGELFF. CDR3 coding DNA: TGCAGTGCCAGGACCGGGACTCGGGGCGGGGAGCTGTTTTTT.

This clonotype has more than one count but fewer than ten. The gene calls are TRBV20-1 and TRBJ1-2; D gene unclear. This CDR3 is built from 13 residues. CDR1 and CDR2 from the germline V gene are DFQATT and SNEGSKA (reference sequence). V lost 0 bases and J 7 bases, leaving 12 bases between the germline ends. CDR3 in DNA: TGCAGTGCTAGAGATAGTGGGAAGGGTGGCTACACCTTC. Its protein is CSARDSGKGGYTF.

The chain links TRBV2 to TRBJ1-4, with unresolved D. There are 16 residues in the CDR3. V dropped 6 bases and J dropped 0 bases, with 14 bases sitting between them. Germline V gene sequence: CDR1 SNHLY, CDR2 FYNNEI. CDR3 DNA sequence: TGTGCCAGCAGACTAGCCGGCGGAGCAACTAATGAAAAACTGTTTTTT. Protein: CASRLAGGATNEKLFF. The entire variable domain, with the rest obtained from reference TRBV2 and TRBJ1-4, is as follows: EPEVTQTPSHQVTQMGQEVILRCVPISNHLYFYWYRQILGQKVEFLVSFYNNEISEKSEIFDDQFSVERPDGSNFTLKIRSTKLEDSAMYFCASRLAGGATNEKLFFGSGTQLSVL.

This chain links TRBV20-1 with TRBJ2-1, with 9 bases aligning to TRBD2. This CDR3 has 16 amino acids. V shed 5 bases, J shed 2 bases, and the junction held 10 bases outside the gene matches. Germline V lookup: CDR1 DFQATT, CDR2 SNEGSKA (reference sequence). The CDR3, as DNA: TGCAGTGCTCCGGAACCGCTAGCGGGAACCTACAATGAGCAGTTCTTC. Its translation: CSAPEPLAGTYNEQFF.

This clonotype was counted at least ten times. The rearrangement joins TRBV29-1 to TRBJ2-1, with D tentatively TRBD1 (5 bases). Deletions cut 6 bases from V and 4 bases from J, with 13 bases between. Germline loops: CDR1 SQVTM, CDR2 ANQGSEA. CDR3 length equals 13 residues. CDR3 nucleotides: TGCAGCGTCCGACCTCAGGGATACAATGAGCAGTTCTTC. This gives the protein CSVRPQGYNEQFF.

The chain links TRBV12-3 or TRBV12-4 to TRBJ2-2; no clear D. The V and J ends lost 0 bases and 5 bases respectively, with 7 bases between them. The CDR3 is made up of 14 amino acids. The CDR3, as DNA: TGTGCCAGCAGTTTAGCCGACGGTACCGGGGAGCTGTTTTTT. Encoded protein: CASSLADGTGELFF.

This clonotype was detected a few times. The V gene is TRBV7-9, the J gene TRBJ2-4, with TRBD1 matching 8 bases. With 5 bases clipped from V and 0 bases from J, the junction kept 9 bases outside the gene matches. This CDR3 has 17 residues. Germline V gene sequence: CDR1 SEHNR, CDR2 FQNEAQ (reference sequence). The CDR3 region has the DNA TGTGCCAGCAGCCCTGGACAGGGAATTGTAGCCAAAAACATTCAGTACTTC. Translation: CASSPGQGIVAKNIQYF.

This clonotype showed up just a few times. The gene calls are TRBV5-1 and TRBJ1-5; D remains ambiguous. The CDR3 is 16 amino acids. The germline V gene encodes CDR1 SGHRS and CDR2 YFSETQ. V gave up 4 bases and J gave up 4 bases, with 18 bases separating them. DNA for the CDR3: TGCGCCAGCAGCCTGGAACCCGGACCCCCAAATCAGCCCCAGCATTTT. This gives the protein CASSLEPGPPNQPQHF. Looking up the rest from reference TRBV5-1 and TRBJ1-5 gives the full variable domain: KAGVTQTPRYLIKTRGQQVTLSCSPISGHRSVSWYQQTPGQGLQFLFEYFSETQRNKGNFPGRFSGRQFSNSRSEMNVSTLELGDSALYLCASSLEPGPPNQPQHFGDGTRLSIL.

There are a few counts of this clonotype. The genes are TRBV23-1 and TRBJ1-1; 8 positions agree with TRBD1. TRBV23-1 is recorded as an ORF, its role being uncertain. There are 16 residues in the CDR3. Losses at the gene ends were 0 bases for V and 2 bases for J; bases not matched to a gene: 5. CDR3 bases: TGCGCCAGCAGTCAATCCTCTGACAGGGGAAACACTGAAGCTTTCTTT. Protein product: CASSQSSDRGNTEAFF.

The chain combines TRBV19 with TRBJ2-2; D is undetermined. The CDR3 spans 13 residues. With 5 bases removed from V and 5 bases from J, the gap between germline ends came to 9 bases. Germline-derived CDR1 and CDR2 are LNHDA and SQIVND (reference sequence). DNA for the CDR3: TGTGCCAGTAGTTCCCCTAGGACCGGGGAGCTGTTTTTT. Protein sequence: CASSSPRTGELFF.

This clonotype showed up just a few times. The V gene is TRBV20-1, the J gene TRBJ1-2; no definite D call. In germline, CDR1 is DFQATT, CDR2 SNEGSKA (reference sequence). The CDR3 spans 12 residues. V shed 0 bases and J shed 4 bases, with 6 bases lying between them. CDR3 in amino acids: CSARDHAYGYTF. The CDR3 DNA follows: TGCAGTGCTAGAGATCACGCCTATGGCTACACCTTC.

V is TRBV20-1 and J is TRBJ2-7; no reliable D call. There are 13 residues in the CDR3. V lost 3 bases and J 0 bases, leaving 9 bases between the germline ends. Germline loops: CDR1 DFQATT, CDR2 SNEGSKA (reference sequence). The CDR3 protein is CSASAGSSYEQYF. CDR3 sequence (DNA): TGCAGTGCTAGTGCCGGTAGCTCCTACGAGCAGTACTTC.

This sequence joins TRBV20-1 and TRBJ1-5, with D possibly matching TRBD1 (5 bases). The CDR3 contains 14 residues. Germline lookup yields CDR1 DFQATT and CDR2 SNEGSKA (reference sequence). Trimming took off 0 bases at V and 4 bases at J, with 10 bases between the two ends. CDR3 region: CSARDTRENQPQHF. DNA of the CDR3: TGCAGTGCTAGAGATACCAGGGAAAATCAGCCCCAGCATTTT.

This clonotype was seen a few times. The CDR3 nucleotides are TGTGCCAGCAGTGACGGGGGGTTAAGCAATCAGCCCCAGCATTTT. This encodes CASSDGGLSNQPQHF. The chain couples TRBV6-1 to TRBJ1-5, with a tentative D call TRBD1 (5 bases). CDR1 and CDR2 from the germline V gene are MNHNS and SASEGT. V was shortened by 3 bases and J by 1 base, with 10 bases between the two germline ends. This CDR3 is 15 amino acids long.

In DNA form, the CDR3 reads TGCAGCGTTACGGGAGCCTCTGGAAACACCATATATTTT. It encodes CSVTGASGNTIYF. This chain links TRBV29-1 with TRBJ1-3; the D is unclear. The germline V gene encodes CDR1 SQVTM and CDR2 ANQGSEA. There are 13 residues in the CDR3. V lost 5 bases, J lost 0 bases, and 8 bases lay in between.